This passage covers 27 T cell receptor beta chains from one sample sequenced in a study of beta chain features in type 1 diabetes. Sequencing targeted expressed TCRB transcripts, as all isolated RNA had been reverse transcribed. Measured with immunoSEQ multiplex PCR; TCRdb has only the in-frame clones, and not every one. The top ten clones hold about 0.019% of a sample with roughly 400,000 clones, about 16% of them seen once. The material sequenced was naive CD4+ T cells from blood. These TCRs come from a woman aged 18 to 35 in good health.

The rearrangement links TRBV28 to TRBJ2-1; 12 bases are shared with TRBD2. CDR1 and CDR2 from the germline V gene are MDHEN and SYDVKM. This CDR3 comprises 15 residues. J lost 7 bases, V lost 7 bases, and 8 bases had no gene match. The chain's CDR3 is CASTGLAGGRNEQFF. The CDR3 nucleotides read TGTGCCAGCACGGGGCTAGCGGGAGGGAGGAATGAGCAGTTCTTC. Filled out from reference TRBV28 and TRBJ2-1, the complete variable domain reads DVKVTQSSRYLVKRTGEKVFLECVQDMDHENMFWYRQDPGLGLRLIYFSYDVKMKEKGDIPEGYSVSREKKERFSLILESASTNQTSMYLCASTGLAGGRNEQFFGPGTRLTVL.

The table lists this clone with a few counts. This chain links TRBV7-9 with TRBJ2-7; D possibly corresponds to TRBD2 (6 bases). Trimming shortened V by 3 bases and J by 0 bases, and 9 bases separated the two germline ends. This CDR3 has 14 residues. CDR1 is SEHNR and CDR2 is FQNEAQ in the germline V gene (reference sequence). Written as DNA, the CDR3 is TGTGCCAGCAGCTTGATCGGGAGCTCCTACGAGCAGTACTTC. It specifies CASSLIGSSYEQYF.

This clone was counted between two and nine times. The J gene is TRBJ2-2, the V gene TRBV5-6, with 7 positions matching TRBD2. V gave up 1 base and J gave up 13 bases; unmatched junction bases: 4. This CDR3 spans 12 amino acids. CDR1 is SGHDT, CDR2 YYEEEE, per germline. For the CDR3, the DNA is TGTGCCAGCAGCTTGTACGGGGAGGGGCTGTTTTTT. Amino acid sequence: CASSLYGEGLFF. The full variable domain, in which reference TRBV5-6 and TRBJ2-2 provide the parts outside the CDR3, is DAGVTQSPTHLIKTRGQQVTLRCSPKSGHDTVSWYQQALGQGPQFIFQYYEEEERQRGNFPDRFSGHQFPNYSSELNVNALLLGDSALYLCASSLYGEGLFFGEGSRLTVL.

The CDR3 DNA reads as TGTGCCCTGGGGAGGGGTAGCTACGAGCAGTACTTC. Translated: CALGRGSYEQYF. The chain combines TRBV30 with TRBJ2-7, with 7 bases fitting TRBD2. With 8 bases clipped from V and 3 bases from J, the junction kept 7 bases outside the gene matches. Germline V gene lookup returns CDR1 GTSNPN and CDR2 SVGIG (reference sequence). CDR3 size: 12 residues. The full variable domain, its missing parts supplied by reference TRBV30 and TRBJ2-7, is SQTIHQWPATLVQPVGSPLSLECTVEGTSNPNLYWYRQAAGRGLQLLFYSVGIGQISSEVPQNLSASRPQDRQFILSSKKLLLSDSGFYLCALGRGSYEQYFGPGTRLTVT.

In its sample, this clone was seen a few times. This chain connects TRBV7-3 to TRBJ2-2; TRBD1 is a possible D gene (6 bases). The CDR3 has 15 amino acids. V lost 6 bases and J 3 bases, leaving 14 bases between the germline ends. Germline-derived CDR1 and CDR2 are SGHTA and FQGTGA. The CDR3 loop is CASRLGQWDTGELFF. In DNA form, the CDR3 reads TGTGCCAGCAGACTAGGACAGTGGGACACCGGGGAGCTGTTTTTT.

V usage is TRBV5-1 and J usage is TRBJ2-7; D is uncertain. In germline, CDR1 is SGHRS, CDR2 YFSETQ. This CDR3 spans 14 amino acids. Trimming shortened V by 0 bases and J by 4 bases, and 11 bases separated the two germline ends. CDR3 sequence (DNA): TGCGCCAGCAGCTTGGTCCCAAATTCATACGAGCAGTACTTC. Translation: CASSLVPNSYEQYF.

The chain is built from TRBV7-2 and TRBJ2-7; D might be TRBD1 (6 bases). V was cut by 5 bases and J by 3 bases, with 17 bases left in between. This CDR3 has 15 residues. CDR1 is SGHTA and CDR2 is FQGNSA in the germline V gene. This chain's CDR3 is CASSPMGAVHYEQYF. The CDR3 region has the DNA TGTGCCAGCAGCCCCATGGGGGCAGTCCACTACGAGCAGTACTTC.

The rearrangement links TRBV30 to TRBJ1-2, with TRBD1 matching over 8 bases. V lost 3 bases and J lost 8; bases outside the gene matches: 5. Germline loops: CDR1 GTSNPN, CDR2 SVGIG (reference sequence). The CDR3 is 12 residues long. CDR3 in amino acids: CAWSSRGLGYTF. The CDR3 DNA is TGTGCCTGGAGCTCCAGGGGGCTAGGCTACACCTTC.

The chain is built from TRBV11-2 and TRBJ2-7, with D perhaps matching TRBD2 (5 bases). Deletions cut 2 bases from V and 0 bases from J, with 11 bases between. The CDR3 has 15 amino acids. The germline gives CDR1 SGHAT, CDR2 FQNNGV. The CDR3 protein is CASSLILGISYEQYF. In nucleotides, the CDR3 is TGTGCCAGCAGCTTAATCCTCGGGATCTCCTACGAGCAGTACTTC.

The chain joins TRBV6-5 to TRBJ2-3; 11 bases map to TRBD2. V was pared by 10 bases and J by 5 bases, with 8 bases of the junction left unmatched. Germline assignment: CDR1 MNHEY and CDR2 SVGAGI. The CDR3 sequence is 14 residues long. This chain's CDR3 is CATYSGRAGDTQYF. The CDR3 nucleotides are TGTGCCACATATAGCGGGAGGGCAGGAGATACGCAGTATTTT.

In nucleotides, the CDR3 is TGTGCCAGCAGTCTCCGCGGGACAGGGGTCTATGGCTACACCTTC. Its protein product is CASSLRGTGVYGYTF. This chain joins TRBV27 and TRBJ1-2, with 10 nucleotides matching TRBD1. Germline V lookup: CDR1 MNHEY, CDR2 SMNVEV (reference sequence). V shed 5 bases and J 4 bases; nucleotides not matched to a gene: 7. This CDR3 region has 15 residues.

The V and J genes are TRBV11-3 and TRBJ2-1, with 7 bases identical to TRBD1. The CDR3 runs to 14 residues. Germline V gene sequence: CDR1 SGHNT, CDR2 YENEEA. V was pared by 4 bases and J by 5 bases, with 5 bases of the junction left unmatched. As DNA, the CDR3 is TGTGCCAGCAGCTCAACAGGGGCCCACAATGAGCAGTTCTTC. Translating it yields CASSSTGAHNEQFF.

This clone was seen a handful of times. The chain carries TRBV29-1 and TRBJ2-3; 7 bases are shared with TRBD1. J was trimmed by 0 bases and V by 7 bases; bases with no gene match: 10. Germline values: CDR1 SQVTM, CDR2 ANQGSEA. The CDR3 is 15 residues long. Here the CDR3 reads CSEQQGSASTDTQYF. The CDR3 coding sequence is TGCAGCGAACAACAGGGGTCGGCTAGCACAGATACGCAGTATTTT.

The table lists this clone with a few counts. This chain joins TRBV9 and TRBJ2-5; D perhaps matches TRBD2 (5 bases). This CDR3 is 14 amino acids long. V dropped 0 bases and J dropped 2 bases, with 8 bases sitting between them. Germline CDR1 SGDLS, CDR2 YYNGEE. Written as DNA, the CDR3 is TGTGCCAGCAGCGTAGGGCGGACTCAAGAGACCCAGTACTTC. Its translation: CASSVGRTQETQYF.

Only a few counts were recorded for this clone. V is TRBV28 and J is TRBJ1-2, with TRBD1 matching over 9 bases. The J segment lost 8 bases and the V segment lost 4 bases, leaving 5 bases of the junction unmatched. This CDR3 contains 13 residues. Germline CDR1 and CDR2: MDHEN and SYDVKM. This CDR3 is CASSYRGRKGYTF. The CDR3 DNA is TGTGCCAGCAGTTACAGGGGGCGGAAAGGCTACACCTTC.

This clone was counted a few times. The chain employs TRBV18 and TRBJ2-1; TRBD2 aligns across 11 bases. The germline gives CDR1 KGHSH, CDR2 LQKENI. CDR3 length: 15 amino acids. Trimming at V came to 3 bases and at J to 8 bases, leaving 6 bases not matched to a gene. The CDR3 is CASSPGTSGGDEQFF. The CDR3 DNA sequence: TGTGCCAGCTCACCGGGGACTAGCGGAGGGGATGAGCAGTTCTTC.

This rearrangement joins TRBV29-1 to TRBJ1-3; D gene ambiguous. CDR1 SQVTM and CDR2 ANQGSEA come from the germline V gene. The CDR3 contains 14 residues. V shed 5 bases and J shed 2 bases, with 13 bases lying between them. The CDR3 here is CSVSFRGTGNTIYF. CDR3 bases: TGCAGCGTTTCGTTCCGCGGGACTGGAAACACCATATATTTT. Variable domain in full (rest from reference TRBV29-1 and TRBJ1-3): SAVISQKPSRDICQRGTSLTIQCQVDSQVTMMFWYRQQPGQSLTLIATANQGSEATYESGFVIDKFPISRPNLTFSTLTVSNMSPEDSSIYLCSVSFRGTGNTIYFGEGSWLTVV.

This chain joins TRBV7-9 and TRBJ1-4; 9 positions match TRBD1. CDR1 and CDR2 (germline): SEHNR, FQNEAQ (reference sequence). V was pared by 0 bases and J by 6 bases, with 2 bases of the junction left unmatched. CDR3 length: 15 residues. CDR3 sequence reads: CASSLAGTGYEKLFF. Here the CDR3 DNA reads TGTGCCAGCAGCTTAGCCGGGACAGGGTATGAAAAACTGTTTTTT.

This clone has more than one count but fewer than ten. This chain connects TRBV4-3 to TRBJ2-7; 11 bases match TRBD2. In germline, CDR1 is LGHNA, CDR2 YSLEER. The CDR3 totals 16 residues. The V segment lost 5 bases and the J segment 2 bases; nucleotides outside the gene matches: 8. The CDR3 DNA follows: TGCGCCAGCAGCATTGCCGGGACTAGCGGTACCTACGAGCAGTACTTC. Its protein product is CASSIAGTSGTYEQYF.

This clone has just a few counts. V is TRBV25-1 and J is TRBJ2-6; D is undetermined. V lost 1 base and J lost 1, with 5 bases in between. Per the germline V gene, CDR1 is MGHDK and CDR2 is SYGVNS. The CDR3 runs to 15 residues. CDR3 sequence reads: CASSELSSGANVLTF. For the CDR3, the DNA is TGTGCCAGCAGTGAATTGAGTTCTGGGGCCAACGTCCTGACTTTC.

V and J are TRBV10-3 and TRBJ2-7, with a tentative D call TRBD2 (6 bases). The CDR3 is 15 residues long. Germline assignment: CDR1 ENHRY and CDR2 SYGVKD. Trimming shortened V by 2 bases and J by 5 bases, and 16 bases separated the two germline ends. The CDR3 sequence is CAISEIDGSENEQYF. CDR3 coding DNA: TGTGCCATCAGTGAGATTGACGGGAGCGAAAACGAGCAGTACTTC.

In its sample, this clone was seen a few times. The CDR3 coding sequence is TGTGCCTGGAGTGTAGGGGCAGGACTGTTTTTT. Translating it yields CAWSVGAGLFF. The chain couples TRBV30 to TRBJ1-4; D is possibly TRBD1 (5 bases). Germline lookup yields CDR1 GTSNPN and CDR2 SVGIG (reference sequence). This CDR3 spans 11 amino acids. Between the trimmed V and J ends, which lost 0 bases and 13 bases, there was a span of 9 bases.

The chain employs TRBV9 and TRBJ2-1; 8 nucleotides agree with TRBD2. Germline V gene data show CDR1 as SGDLS and CDR2 as YYNGEE. After removal of 0 bases from V and 6 bases from J, the junction contained 14 bases not matched to a gene. The CDR3 is made up of 18 amino acids. CDR3 bases: TGTGCCAGCAGCGTAGCGCCCCGTGTAGCGGGACGGGGCAATGAGCAGTTCTTC. Amino acid sequence: CASSVAPRVAGRGNEQFF.

The V gene is TRBV14, the J gene TRBJ2-7; D gene ambiguous. CDR1 is SGHDN, CDR2 FVKESK, per germline. CDR3 length: 12 residues. The V gene lost 4 bases and the J gene lost 3 bases, with 7 bases spanning the gap. CDR3: CASSPVSYEQYF. In nucleotides, the CDR3 is TGTGCCAGCAGCCCCGTGAGCTACGAGCAGTACTTC. The full variable domain, completed using reference TRBV14 and TRBJ2-7, is EAGVTQFPSHSVIEKGQTVTLRCDPISGHDNLYWYRRVMGKEIKFLLHFVKESKQDESGMPNNRFLAERTGGTYSTLKVQPAELEDSGVYFCASSPVSYEQYFGPGTRLTVT.

This clone was observed a handful of times. This rearrangement joins TRBV28 to TRBJ2-1; a possible D gene is TRBD2 (6 bases). This CDR3 is 14 amino acids long. The germline V gene encodes CDR1 MDHEN and CDR2 SYDVKM. V was pared by 10 bases and J by 3 bases, with 16 bases between. CDR3 region: CATSSGGDYNEQFF. The CDR3 DNA is TGTGCCACCTCCTCAGGCGGGGACTACAATGAGCAGTTCTTC. Full variable domain (outside the CDR3, taken from reference TRBV28 and TRBJ2-1): DVKVTQSSRYLVKRTGEKVFLECVQDMDHENMFWYRQDPGLGLRLIYFSYDVKMKEKGDIPEGYSVSREKKERFSLILESASTNQTSMYLCATSSGGDYNEQFFGPGTRLTVL.

V and J are TRBV5-5 and TRBJ2-5; D remains unclear. Germline CDR1 is SGHKS and CDR2 is YYEKEE (reference sequence). The V gene lost 1 base and the J gene lost 6 bases, with 16 bases spanning the gap. This CDR3 is 15 amino acids long. CDR3 residues: CASSLTPGPSKTQYF. CDR3 DNA sequence: TGTGCCAGCAGCTTGACTCCGGGTCCCTCAAAGACCCAGTACTTC.

In its sample, this clone was seen a few times. V usage is TRBV11-2 and J usage is TRBJ2-1, with 9 positions matching TRBD2. V shed 0 bases and J 6 bases; nucleotides not matched to a gene: 3. Germline CDR1 is SGHAT and CDR2 is FQNNGV. The CDR3 runs to 15 residues. The CDR3 DNA is TGTGCCAGCAGCTTAGATAGCGGGAGTATCAATGAGCAGTTCTTC. Translating gives CASSLDSGSINEQFF.